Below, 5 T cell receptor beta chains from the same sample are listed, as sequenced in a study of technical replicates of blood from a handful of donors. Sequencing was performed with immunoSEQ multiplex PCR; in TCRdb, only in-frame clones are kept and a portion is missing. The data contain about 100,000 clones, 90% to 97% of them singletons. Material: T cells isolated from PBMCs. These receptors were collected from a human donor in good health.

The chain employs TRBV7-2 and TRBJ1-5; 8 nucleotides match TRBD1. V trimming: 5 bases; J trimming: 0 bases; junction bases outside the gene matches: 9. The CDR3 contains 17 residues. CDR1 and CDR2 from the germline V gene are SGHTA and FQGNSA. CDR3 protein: CASSQGQGQYSNQPQHF. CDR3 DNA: TGTGCCAGCAGCCAAGGACAGGGACAGTATAGCAATCAGCCCCAGCATTTT.

The CDR3 reads CASSFDRETQYF. CDR3 nucleotide sequence: TGTGCCAGCAGCTTTGACAGAGAGACCCAGTACTTC. The chain carries TRBV5-6 and TRBJ2-5, with a possible D match to TRBD1 (5 bases). V lost 2 bases, J lost 4 bases, and 6 bases lay in between. CDR3 size: 12 residues. The germline V gene has CDR1 SGHDT and CDR2 YYEEEE.

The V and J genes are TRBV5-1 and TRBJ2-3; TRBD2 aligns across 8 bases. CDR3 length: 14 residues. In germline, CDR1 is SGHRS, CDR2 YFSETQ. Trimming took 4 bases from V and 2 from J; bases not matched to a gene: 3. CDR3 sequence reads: CASSERGLTDTQYF. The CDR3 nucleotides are TGCGCCAGCAGCGAGCGGGGGCTCACAGATACGCAGTATTTT. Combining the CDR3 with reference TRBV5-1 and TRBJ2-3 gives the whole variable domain KAGVTQTPRYLIKTRGQQVTLSCSPISGHRSVSWYQQTPGQGLQFLFEYFSETQRNKGNFPGRFSGRQFSNSRSEMNVSTLELGDSALYLCASSERGLTDTQYFGPGTRLTVL.

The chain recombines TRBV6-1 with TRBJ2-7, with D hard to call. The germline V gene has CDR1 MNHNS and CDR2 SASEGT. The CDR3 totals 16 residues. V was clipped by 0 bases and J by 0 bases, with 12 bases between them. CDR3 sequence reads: CASSEAAVAASYEQYF. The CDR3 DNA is TGTGCCAGCAGTGAAGCTGCTGTGGCGGCCTCCTACGAGCAGTACTTC.

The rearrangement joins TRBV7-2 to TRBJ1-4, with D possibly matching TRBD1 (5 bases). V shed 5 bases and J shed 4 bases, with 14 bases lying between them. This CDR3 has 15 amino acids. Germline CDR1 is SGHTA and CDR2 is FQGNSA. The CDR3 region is CASSRNGGYNEKLFF. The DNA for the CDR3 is TGTGCCAGCAGCCGAAACGGGGGGTATAATGAAAAACTGTTTTTT.